Listed below are T cell receptor beta chains from one sample, sequenced in a study of identifying expanded T cells in peripheral blood. Sequenced by immunoSEQ multiplex PCR; TCRdb stores in-frame clones only, minus some. The sample includes roughly 130,000 clones, 65% to 90% of them seen just once. Sequencing input: blood. These receptors all stem from a person aged 18 to 75 in good health. The conserved cysteine and the conserved F or W are not part of the CDR3 here. Each record gives: V gene, J gene, clone size, CDR3 protein. Size tells how often a clone was seen (once, few, many) or the class of an expanded clone, and some rows leave it out.

V gene: TRBV28
J gene: TRBJ2-1
clone size: -
CDR3 protein: ASSPLAGVHNEQF

V gene: TRBV2
J gene: TRBJ2-1
clone size: -
CDR3 protein: ASTKGAPGGGGQF

V gene: TRBV2
J gene: TRBJ2-7
clone size: -
CDR3 protein: ASRKSGTVNEQY

V gene: TRBV6-1
J gene: TRBJ2-7
clone size: once
CDR3 protein: ATGVAGTYEQY

V gene: TRBV19
J gene: TRBJ1-2
clone size: few
CDR3 protein: ASRGGRGDYGYT

V gene: TRBV6-5
J gene: TRBJ2-5
clone size: -
CDR3 protein: ASSYSRSTETQY

V gene: TRBV2
J gene: TRBJ2-7
clone size: once
CDR3 protein: ASSDFRGTYEQY

V gene: TRBV27
J gene: TRBJ2-5
clone size: many
CDR3 protein: ASRWGNQETQY

V gene: TRBV27
J gene: TRBJ1-3
clone size: -
CDR3 protein: ASSPGTGGRGNTIY

V gene: TRBV10-3
J gene: TRBJ2-7
clone size: -
CDR3 protein: ATATGGLSEQY

V gene: TRBV11-2
J gene: TRBJ1-4
clone size: -
CDR3 protein: ASSTLGGAGEKLF

V gene: TRBV7-9
J gene: TRBJ1-1
clone size: -
CDR3 protein: ASSLSGGASEAF

V gene: TRBV6-1
J gene: TRBJ1-2
clone size: few
CDR3 protein: ASHTSRGDGYT

V gene: TRBV6-4
J gene: TRBJ2-7
clone size: once
CDR3 protein: ASSAPADSYAYEQY

V gene: TRBV7-2
J gene: TRBJ2-1
clone size: once
CDR3 protein: ASSSRDGKKRSYNEQF

V gene: TRBV7-3
J gene: TRBJ1-2
clone size: -
CDR3 protein: ASSFDRGPAYGYT

V gene: TRBV7-2
J gene: TRBJ2-1
clone size: few
CDR3 protein: ASSWTGTRNNEQF

V gene: TRBV7-9
J gene: TRBJ1-5
clone size: -
CDR3 protein: ASSLVNQPQH

V gene: TRBV7-9
J gene: TRBJ1-5
clone size: -
CDR3 protein: ASSLDSYSNQPQH

V gene: TRBV15
J gene: TRBJ2-7
clone size: -
CDR3 protein: ATSDGQGRLSSYEQY

V gene: TRBV6-5
J gene: TRBJ2-7
clone size: -
CDR3 protein: ASRITRTALYEQY

V gene: TRBV6-6
J gene: TRBJ2-2
clone size: -
CDR3 protein: ASTNGGNTGELF

V gene: TRBV29-1
J gene: TRBJ2-7
clone size: -
CDR3 protein: SVTSRTGLGNEQY

V gene: TRBV9
J gene: TRBJ1-3
clone size: -
CDR3 protein: ASSVGGSRGNTIY

V gene: TRBV7-2
J gene: TRBJ1-2
clone size: -
CDR3 protein: ASSYEGHHYGYT

V gene: TRBV7-3
J gene: TRBJ2-1
clone size: -
CDR3 protein: ASSPRTSGGLMGNEQF

V gene: TRBV30
J gene: TRBJ1-1
clone size: -
CDR3 protein: AWSRRGVAF

V gene: TRBV2
J gene: TRBJ2-5
clone size: once
CDR3 protein: ASLRGLQETQY

V gene: TRBV6-5
J gene: TRBJ2-2
clone size: -
CDR3 protein: ASRIGQGNGELF

V gene: TRBV6-1
J gene: TRBJ1-2
clone size: -
CDR3 protein: ASSSWGNYGYT

V gene: TRBV21-1
J gene: TRBJ1-2
clone size: -
CDR3 protein: ASSLDRADVGDGYT

V gene: TRBV5-6
J gene: TRBJ1-1
clone size: -
CDR3 protein: ASSLYRVSTYDF

V gene: TRBV5-8
J gene: TRBJ1-1
clone size: -
CDR3 protein: ASSALGARNTEAF

V gene: TRBV6-6
J gene: TRBJ2-6
clone size: -
CDR3 protein: ASSLSAGANVLT

V gene: TRBV7-3
J gene: TRBJ2-1
clone size: -
CDR3 protein: ASSPRAASYNEQF

V gene: TRBV6-1
J gene: TRBJ2-7
clone size: -
CDR3 protein: ASSTRTAVEQY

V gene: TRBV6-5
J gene: TRBJ2-4
clone size: -
CDR3 protein: ASSYLRERAKNIQY

V gene: TRBV5-4
J gene: TRBJ2-5
clone size: -
CDR3 protein: ASNQRGRETQY

V gene: TRBV9
J gene: TRBJ2-7
clone size: -
CDR3 protein: ASSPETSSWEQY

V gene: TRBV10-3
J gene: TRBJ1-1
clone size: -
CDR3 protein: AISEGSLNTEAF

V gene: TRBV4-3
J gene: TRBJ2-5
clone size: few
CDR3 protein: ASSRDGWGQETQY

V gene: TRBV28
J gene: TRBJ2-1
clone size: -
CDR3 protein: ASSLTQINNEQF

V gene: TRBV5-4
J gene: TRBJ2-1
clone size: once
CDR3 protein: ASSTPSPRNEQF

V gene: TRBV5-1
J gene: TRBJ2-5
clone size: -
CDR3 protein: ASSSGTSGETQY

V gene: TRBV5-1
J gene: TRBJ1-5
clone size: -
CDR3 protein: ASSYGGGSQPQH

V gene: TRBV29-1
J gene: TRBJ1-1
clone size: few
CDR3 protein: SVDRDTEAF

V gene: TRBV28
J gene: TRBJ2-1
clone size: few
CDR3 protein: ASSLMWAGNEQF

V gene: TRBV15
J gene: TRBJ2-7
clone size: -
CDR3 protein: ATSRDPGRGSHEQY

V gene: TRBV15
J gene: TRBJ1-5
clone size: few
CDR3 protein: ATQGAGNQPQH

V gene: TRBV6-6
J gene: TRBJ1-2
clone size: -
CDR3 protein: ASRTGLGGYT

V gene: TRBV14
J gene: TRBJ2-6
clone size: -
CDR3 protein: ASSQDLGLPQVAGANVLT

V gene: TRBV29-1
J gene: TRBJ2-3
clone size: -
CDR3 protein: SVEGRADTQY

V gene: TRBV5-4
J gene: TRBJ2-3
clone size: -
CDR3 protein: ASSLAGRGTDTQY

V gene: TRBV28
J gene: TRBJ1-4
clone size: -
CDR3 protein: ASSLARFNEKLF

V gene: TRBV19
J gene: TRBJ1-5
clone size: -
CDR3 protein: ASRRGNQPQH

V gene: TRBV7-9
J gene: TRBJ1-4
clone size: many
CDR3 protein: ASSSGPFSATNEKLF

V gene: TRBV2
J gene: TRBJ1-2
clone size: -
CDR3 protein: ASNLQPYNYGYT

V gene: TRBV16
J gene: TRBJ1-2
clone size: -
CDR3 protein: ASSPEGRTGGYT

V gene: TRBV5-1
J gene: TRBJ2-1
clone size: -
CDR3 protein: ASDLGEGSYNEQF